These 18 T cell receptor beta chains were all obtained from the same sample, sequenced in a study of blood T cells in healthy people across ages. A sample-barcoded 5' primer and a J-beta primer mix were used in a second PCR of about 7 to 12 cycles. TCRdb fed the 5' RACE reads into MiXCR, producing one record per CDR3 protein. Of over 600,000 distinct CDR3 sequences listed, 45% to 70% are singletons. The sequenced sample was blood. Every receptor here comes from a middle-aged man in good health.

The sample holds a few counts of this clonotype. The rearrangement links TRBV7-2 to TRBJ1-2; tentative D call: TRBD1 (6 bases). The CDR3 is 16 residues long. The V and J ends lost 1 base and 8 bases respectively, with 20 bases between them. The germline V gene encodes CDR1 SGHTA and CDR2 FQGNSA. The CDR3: CASSLDRDIGMGGYTF. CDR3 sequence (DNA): TGTGCCAGCAGCTTAGACCGGGACATTGGAATGGGGGGCTACACCTTC. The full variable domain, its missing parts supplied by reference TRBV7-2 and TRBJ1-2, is GAGVSQSPSNKVTEKGKDVELRCDPISGHTALYWYRQSLGQGLEFLIYFQGNSAPDKSGLPSDRFSAERTGGSVSTLTIQRTQQEDSAVYLCASSLDRDIGMGGYTFGSGTRLTVV.

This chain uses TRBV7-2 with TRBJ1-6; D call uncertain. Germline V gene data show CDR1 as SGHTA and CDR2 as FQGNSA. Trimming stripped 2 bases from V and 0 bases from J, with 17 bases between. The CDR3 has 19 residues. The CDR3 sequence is CASSLRIKTASSYNSPLHF. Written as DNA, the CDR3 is TGTGCCAGCAGCTTAAGAATCAAGACTGCGAGCTCCTATAATTCACCCCTCCACTTT.

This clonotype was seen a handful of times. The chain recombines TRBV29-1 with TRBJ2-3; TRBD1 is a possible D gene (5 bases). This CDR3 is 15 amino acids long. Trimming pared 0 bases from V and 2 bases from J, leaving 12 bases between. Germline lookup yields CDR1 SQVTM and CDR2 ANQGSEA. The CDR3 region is CSVEDFVQVTDTQYF. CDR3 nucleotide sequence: TGCAGCGTTGAAGATTTCGTACAGGTCACAGATACGCAGTATTTT.

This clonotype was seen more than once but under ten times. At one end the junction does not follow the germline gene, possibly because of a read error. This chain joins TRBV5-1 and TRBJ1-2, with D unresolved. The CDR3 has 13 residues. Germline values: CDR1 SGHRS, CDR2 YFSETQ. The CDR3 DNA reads TGTGCCAGCAGTTTACAAGCTAACTATGGCTACACCTTC. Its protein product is CASSLQANYGYTF.

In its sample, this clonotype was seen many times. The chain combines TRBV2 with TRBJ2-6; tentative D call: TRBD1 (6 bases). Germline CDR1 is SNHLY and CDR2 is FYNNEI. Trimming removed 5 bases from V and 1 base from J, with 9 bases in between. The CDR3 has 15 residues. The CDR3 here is CASSTGLSGANVLTF. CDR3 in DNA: TGTGCCAGCAGTACAGGGTTGTCTGGGGCCAACGTCCTGACTTTC.

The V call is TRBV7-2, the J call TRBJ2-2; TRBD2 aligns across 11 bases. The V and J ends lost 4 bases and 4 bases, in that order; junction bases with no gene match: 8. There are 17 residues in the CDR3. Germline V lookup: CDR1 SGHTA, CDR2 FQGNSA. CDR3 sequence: CASSSTSGRFGTGELFF. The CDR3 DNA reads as TGTGCCAGCAGCTCTACTAGCGGGAGATTTGGCACCGGGGAGCTGTTTTTT.

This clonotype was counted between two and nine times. In DNA, the CDR3 is TGTGCCAGCAATCCCCCGGGTCGGGGACACCTCTACAATGAGCAGTTCTTC. This sequence encodes CASNPPGRGHLYNEQFF. The J gene is TRBJ2-1, the V gene TRBV28, with D maybe TRBD1 (6 bases). V was clipped by 7 bases and J by 3 bases, with 22 bases between them. The CDR3 contains 17 residues. CDR1 is MDHEN and CDR2 is SYDVKM in the germline V gene.

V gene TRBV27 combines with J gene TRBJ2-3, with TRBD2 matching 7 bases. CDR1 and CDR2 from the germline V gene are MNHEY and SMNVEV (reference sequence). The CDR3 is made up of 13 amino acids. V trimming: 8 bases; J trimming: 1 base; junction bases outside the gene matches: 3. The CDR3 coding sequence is TGTGCCAGCCTCGGACTAGGCACAGATACGCAGTATTTT. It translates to CASLGLGTDTQYF.

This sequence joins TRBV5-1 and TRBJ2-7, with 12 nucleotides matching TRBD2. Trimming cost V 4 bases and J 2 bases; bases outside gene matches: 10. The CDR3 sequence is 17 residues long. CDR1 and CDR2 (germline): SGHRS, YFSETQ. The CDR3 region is CASSPPTGLAGTYEQYF. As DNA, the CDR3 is TGCGCCAGCAGCCCCCCGACCGGACTAGCGGGGACCTACGAGCAGTACTTC.

This CDR3 is CASKPQGRQANYGYTF. The CDR3 nucleotides are TGTGCCAGTAAGCCCCAAGGCAGACAAGCTAACTATGGCTACACCTTC. V gene TRBV27 combines with J gene TRBJ1-2; D remains unclear. This CDR3 has 16 residues. Germline CDR1 MNHEY, CDR2 SMNVEV (reference sequence). V was pared by 9 bases and J by 0 bases, with 20 bases between.

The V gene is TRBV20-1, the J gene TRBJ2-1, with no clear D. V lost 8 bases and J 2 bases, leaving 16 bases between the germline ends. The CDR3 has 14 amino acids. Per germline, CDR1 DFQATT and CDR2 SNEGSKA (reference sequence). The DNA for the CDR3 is TGCAGTCCCCGTGTTGGCAGAGCCTACAATGAGCAGTTCTTC. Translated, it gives CSPRVGRAYNEQFF.

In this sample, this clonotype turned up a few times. The CDR3 protein is CASSLEWNDRASYNEQFF. The CDR3 DNA reads TGTGCCAGCAGCTTAGAGTGGAACGACAGGGCTAGTTACAATGAGCAGTTCTTC. The chain uses TRBV7-9 and TRBJ2-1; 7 bases map to TRBD1. CDR1 SEHNR and CDR2 FQNEAQ come from the germline V gene (reference sequence). The CDR3 contains 18 residues. V lost 1 base to trimming and J lost 4 bases; unmatched junction nucleotides: 13.

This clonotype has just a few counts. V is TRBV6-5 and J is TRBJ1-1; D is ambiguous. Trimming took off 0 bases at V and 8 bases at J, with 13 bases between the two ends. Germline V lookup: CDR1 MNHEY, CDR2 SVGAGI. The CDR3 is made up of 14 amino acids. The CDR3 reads CASSYSRYLPEAFF. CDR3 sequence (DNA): TGTGCCAGCAGTTACTCAAGGTATCTGCCCGAAGCTTTCTTT.

For the CDR3, the DNA is TGCAGTGCTAGCGGGGGTCGCTCCTACGAGCAGTACTTC. It specifies CSASGGRSYEQYF. The V gene is TRBV20-1, the J gene TRBJ2-7, with D possibly matching TRBD2 (6 bases). V was pared by 3 bases and J by 0 bases, with 9 bases between. The germline V gene has CDR1 DFQATT and CDR2 SNEGSKA (reference sequence). The CDR3 extends over 13 amino acids.

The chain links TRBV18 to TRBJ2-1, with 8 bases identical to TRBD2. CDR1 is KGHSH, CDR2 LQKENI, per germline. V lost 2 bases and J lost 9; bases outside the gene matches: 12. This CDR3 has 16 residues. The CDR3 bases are TGTGCCAGCTCACCAATGGCCCCTCTGGCGGGGGGTGAGCAGTTCTTC. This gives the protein CASSPMAPLAGGEQFF.

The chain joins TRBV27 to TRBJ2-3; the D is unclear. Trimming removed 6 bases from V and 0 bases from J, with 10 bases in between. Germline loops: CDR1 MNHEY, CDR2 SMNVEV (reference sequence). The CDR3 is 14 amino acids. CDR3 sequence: CASSPTFSTDTQYF. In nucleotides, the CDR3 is TGTGCCAGCAGCCCAACCTTTAGCACAGATACGCAGTATTTT.

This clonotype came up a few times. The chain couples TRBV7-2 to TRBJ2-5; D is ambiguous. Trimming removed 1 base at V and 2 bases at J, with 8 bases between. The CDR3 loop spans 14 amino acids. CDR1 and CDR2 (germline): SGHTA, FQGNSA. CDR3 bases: TGTGCCAGCAGCTTAGAACATAGACAAGAGACCCAGTACTTC. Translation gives CASSLEHRQETQYF.

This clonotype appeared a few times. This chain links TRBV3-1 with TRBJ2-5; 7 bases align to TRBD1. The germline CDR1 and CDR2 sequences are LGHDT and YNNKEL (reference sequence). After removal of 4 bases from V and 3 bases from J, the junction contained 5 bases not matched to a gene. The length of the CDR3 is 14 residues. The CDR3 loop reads CASSRRDSKETQYF. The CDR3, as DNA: TGTGCCAGCAGCCGTCGGGACAGCAAAGAGACCCAGTACTTC.